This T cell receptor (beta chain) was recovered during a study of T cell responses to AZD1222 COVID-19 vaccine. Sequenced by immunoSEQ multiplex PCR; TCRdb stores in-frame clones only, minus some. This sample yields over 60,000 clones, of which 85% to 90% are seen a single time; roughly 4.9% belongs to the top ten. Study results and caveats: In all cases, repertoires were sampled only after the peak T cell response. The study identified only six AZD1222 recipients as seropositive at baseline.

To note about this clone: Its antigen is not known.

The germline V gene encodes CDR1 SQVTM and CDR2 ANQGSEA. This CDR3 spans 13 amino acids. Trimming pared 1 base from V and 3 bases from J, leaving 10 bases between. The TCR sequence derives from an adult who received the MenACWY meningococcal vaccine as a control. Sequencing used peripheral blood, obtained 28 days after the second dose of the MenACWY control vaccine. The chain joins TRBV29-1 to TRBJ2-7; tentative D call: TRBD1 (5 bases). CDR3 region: CSVEVVGVYEQYF. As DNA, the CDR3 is TGCAGCGTTGAAGTGGTAGGGGTCTACGAGCAGTACTTC.